The source of this TCR beta chain is a study of blood T cell repertoires in COVID-19. As for the study in general: Sources were T cells, B-cell-depleted T cells, or PBMCs; the material itself was cDNA or gDNA.

V was pared by 3 bases and J by 4 bases, with 7 bases of the junction left unmatched. In germline, CDR1 is SGHTA, CDR2 FQGTGA. The CDR3 has 16 amino acids. Assay: immunoSEQ multiplex PCR; the TCRdb copy retains only in-frame clones and omits some. The data hold hundreds of thousands of clones, with 75% to 90% observed a single time. This clonotype was sampled from a woman between 70 and 85 years old with COVID-19, enrolled during active disease. V is TRBV7-3 and J is TRBJ2-5; 11 positions agree with TRBD2. Material for sequencing was peripheral blood. CDR3 in amino acids: CASSFIAGGPLETQYF. In DNA, the CDR3 is TGTGCCAGCAGCTTTATAGCGGGGGGGCCATTAGAGACCCAGTACTTC.